A single sample is the source of the 32 T cell receptor beta chains below, sequenced in a study of response to subunit inactivated influenza vaccine. TCRdb ran MiXCR on the RT-PCR reads and lists one entry per CDR3 protein. In the table there are roughly 500,000 distinct CDR3 sequences, roughly 27% of which are singletons. Sequencing was performed on CD4+ T cells sorted from PBMCs, taken roughly 5 days after vaccination. The receptors were gathered from a man aged 45-60 years who received an inactivated influenza vaccine.

The gene calls are TRBV2 and TRBJ2-7; maybe TRBD2 (6 bases). Between the trimmed V and J ends, which lost 0 bases and 9 bases, there was a span of 9 bases. Germline V CDR1 and CDR2: SNHLY, FYNNEI. The CDR3 totals 12 residues. CDR3 protein: CASSEAVGGQYF. The CDR3 nucleotides read TGTGCCAGCAGTGAAGCTGTGGGAGGGCAGTACTTC.

The chain employs TRBV5-1 and TRBJ2-7, with TRBD1 as a possible D gene (6 bases). The CDR3 loop spans 14 amino acids. V was cut by 1 base and J by 2 bases, with 10 bases left in between. Germline V gene lookup returns CDR1 SGHRS and CDR2 YFSETQ. In DNA form, the CDR3 reads TGCGCCAGCAGCTTGAACTGGGACACCTACGAGCAGTACTTC. Residues: CASSLNWDTYEQYF.

The chain joins TRBV20-1 to TRBJ2-2, with 7 bases matching TRBD1. V was clipped by 0 bases and J by 0 bases; unmatched bases: 7. The CDR3 extends over 17 amino acids. Looked up from germline, CDR1 is DFQATT and CDR2 is SNEGSKA (reference sequence). The CDR3 region is CSAREMKGTANTGELFF. The CDR3 region has the DNA TGCAGTGCTAGAGAGATGAAGGGGACAGCGAACACCGGGGAGCTGTTTTTT.

The table lists this clonotype with a count of one. The J gene is TRBJ1-6, the V gene TRBV5-1, with D uncertain. V lost 4 bases to trimming and J lost 2 bases, with 10 bases between them. The CDR3 runs 15 residues. The V gene's germline CDR1 is SGHRS and CDR2 YFSETQ. The CDR3 DNA follows: TGCGCCAGCAGCAAAGACGGTACCTATAATTCACCCCTCCACTTT. Translating it yields CASSKDGTYNSPLHF.

The V and J genes are TRBV28 and TRBJ2-1, with TRBD1 identical over 7 bases. Germline V gene sequence: CDR1 MDHEN, CDR2 SYDVKM. V lost 3 bases to trimming and J lost 4 bases; unmatched junction nucleotides: 6. This CDR3 spans 15 amino acids. The CDR3 nucleotides are TGTGCCAGCAGTTTTATCCAGGGGGTTTACAATGAGCAGTTCTTC. Translated: CASSFIQGVYNEQFF.

This clonotype was found a few times. This rearrangement joins TRBV7-2 to TRBJ2-7; 8 bases align to TRBD2. The germline gives CDR1 SGHTA, CDR2 FQGNSA. V shed 3 bases and J 7 bases; nucleotides not matched to a gene: 8. CDR3 length: 14 amino acids. The CDR3 DNA sequence: TGTGCCAGCAGCTTTCCGGGAGGGTTTCGGGAGCAGTACTTC. Translating it yields CASSFPGGFREQYF.

This clonotype has just a few counts. This sequence joins TRBV18 and TRBJ2-7; 8 bases agree with TRBD1. Germline trimming cut 3 bases from V and 1 base from J; bases unmatched to any gene: 5. Germline CDR1 reads KGHSH; CDR2 reads LQKENI. The CDR3 spans 15 residues. CDR3 protein: CASSPDRGPSYEQYF. CDR3 DNA: TGTGCCAGCTCACCCGACAGGGGCCCTTCCTACGAGCAGTACTTC.

This clonotype was counted a single time. CDR3 sequence reads: CASSPLPGTGSETQYF. DNA for the CDR3: TGTGCCAGCAGCCCACTACCCGGGACAGGGTCAGAGACCCAGTACTTC. The chain employs TRBV3-1 and TRBJ2-5; TRBD1 matches at 9 bases. The CDR3 contains 16 residues. V lost 4 bases and J lost 4; bases outside the gene matches: 10. Germline CDR1 LGHDT, CDR2 YNNKEL (reference sequence).

This clonotype was counted a few times. The rearrangement uses TRBV25-1 and TRBJ1-2, with 10 bases matching TRBD1. J lost 2 bases, V lost 5 bases, and 5 bases had no gene match. The CDR3 has 15 residues. Germline lookup yields CDR1 MGHDK and CDR2 SYGVNS. CDR3 nucleotide sequence: TGTGCCAGCAGTCCAACGACAGGGGGCAACTATGGCTACACCTTC. Residues: CASSPTTGGNYGYTF.

The chain uses TRBV6-2 or TRBV6-3 and TRBJ2-3; D is perhaps TRBD1 (6 bases). V was clipped by 2 bases and J by 2 bases, with 14 bases between them. Germline V gene sequence: CDR1 MNHEY, CDR2 SVGEGT. CDR3 length equals 16 residues. The CDR3 DNA sequence: TGTGCCAGCAGTTACGCTACAGGGTCTTACACAGATACGCAGTATTTT. Translation gives CASSYATGSYTDTQYF.

This clonotype appeared a few times. V usage is TRBV6-5 and J usage is TRBJ2-3; maybe TRBD2 (5 bases). The CDR3 is made up of 14 amino acids. Germline CDR1 MNHEY, CDR2 SVGAGI. Deletions cut 2 bases from V and 5 bases from J, with 11 bases between. The CDR3 reads CASSYRGRLDTQYF. The CDR3, as DNA: TGTGCCAGCAGTTACCGGGGTAGATTAGATACGCAGTATTTT.

The rearrangement links TRBV12-3 or TRBV12-4 to TRBJ1-3, with 7 nucleotides matching TRBD1. J lost 1 base, V lost 7 bases, and 4 bases had no gene match. CDR3 length: 14 amino acids. The DNA for the CDR3 is TGTGCCAGCACTCGGGACAGTTCTGGAAACACCATATATTTT. Residues: CASTRDSSGNTIYF.

The CDR3 coding sequence is TGTGCCAGCAGCTTAGCGCCGGGAACGAGCTCCTACGAGCAGTACTTC. Translating gives CASSLAPGTSSYEQYF. The chain joins TRBV7-2 to TRBJ2-7; weak D call: TRBD2 (5 bases). V lost 0 bases to trimming and J lost 0 bases, with 12 bases between them. CDR1 is SGHTA, CDR2 FQGNSA, per germline. The length of the CDR3 is 16 residues.

Of note for this clonotype: One base away lies a much larger clone, so this may be a sequencing read error. The CDR3 reads CSARWNTEAFF. In DNA, the CDR3 is TGCAGTGCTAGGTGGAACACTGAAGCTTTCTTT. This chain links TRBV20-1 with TRBJ1-1; D unclear. The germline V gene encodes CDR1 DFQATT and CDR2 SNEGSKA (reference sequence). V was pared by 3 bases and J by 1 base, with 3 bases between. The CDR3 totals 11 residues.

The gene calls are TRBV6-5 and TRBJ2-2; no clear D. V shed 2 bases and J shed 6 bases, with 19 bases lying between them. Germline V lookup: CDR1 MNHEY, CDR2 SVGAGI. The CDR3 runs to 17 residues. The CDR3 region is CASSYQLVQVSPGELFF. For the CDR3, the DNA is TGTGCCAGCAGTTACCAGCTAGTGCAGGTTTCGCCCGGGGAGCTGTTTTTT.

This clonotype has just a few counts. At one end, the junction sequence differs from germline, possibly due to a read error. The rearrangement joins TRBV7-2 to TRBJ2-5, with D unresolved. The CDR3 is 11 amino acids. Germline lookup yields CDR1 SGHTA and CDR2 FQGNSA. CDR3 residues: CASSLVEAQYF. In DNA form, the CDR3 reads TGTGCCAGCAGCTTGGTAGAGGCCCAGTACTTC. Full variable domain (remainder filled in from reference TRBV7-2 and TRBJ2-5): GAGVSQSPSNKVTEKGKDVELRCDPISGHTALYWYRQSLGQGLEFLIYFQGNSAPDKSGLPSDRFSAERTGGSVSTLTIQRTQQEDSAVYLCASSLVEAQYFGPGTRLLVL.

The chain links TRBV7-2 to TRBJ1-1; D gene uncertain. With 5 bases removed from V and 3 bases from J, the gap between germline ends came to 16 bases. The V gene's germline CDR1 is SGHTA and CDR2 FQGNSA. The CDR3 sequence is 15 residues long. CDR3 region: CASSLRNIGYTEAFF. CDR3 nucleotide sequence: TGTGCCAGCAGCCTTAGAAACATTGGTTACACTGAAGCTTTCTTT.

The chain carries TRBV29-1 and TRBJ2-3; D possibly corresponds to TRBD2 (7 bases). The CDR3 consists of 13 residues. Trimming stripped 4 bases from V and 6 bases from J, with 14 bases between. CDR1 is SQVTM and CDR2 is ANQGSEA in the germline V gene. CDR3 residues: CSVGLGGPDTQYF. The CDR3 DNA reads as TGCAGCGTTGGGCTCGGGGGGCCGGATACGCAGTATTTT.

This clonotype was seen more than once but under ten times. CDR3 DNA sequence: TGCAGTGCTAGAGTCGACCCAGGGTTTGCTAATGAGCAGTTCTTC. Residues: CSARVDPGFANEQFF. This chain uses TRBV20-1 with TRBJ2-1, with D possibly TRBD1 on 5 matching bases. V dropped 1 base and J dropped 7 bases, with 17 bases sitting between them. This CDR3 has 15 amino acids. Germline CDR1 and CDR2: DFQATT and SNEGSKA (reference sequence).

This clonotype was counted a few times. V usage is TRBV12-3 or TRBV12-4 and J usage is TRBJ1-6, with D uncertain. The CDR3 sequence is 16 residues long. V was pared by 3 bases and J by 7 bases, with 16 bases between. For the CDR3, the DNA is TGTGCCAGCAGTTTCAGTATTGGGGTCGGGAATTCACCCCTCCACTTT. This translates into CASSFSIGVGNSPLHF.

This clonotype was seen only a few times. The V and J genes are TRBV5-1 and TRBJ2-5, with TRBD1 matching over 9 bases. The CDR3 totals 14 residues. The ends lost 6 bases at V and 0 bases at J; junction bases unmatched: 3. Germline V gene lookup returns CDR1 SGHRS and CDR2 YFSETQ. CDR3 in amino acids: CASKWTGDQETQYF. In DNA form, the CDR3 reads TGCGCCAGCAAGTGGACAGGGGACCAAGAGACCCAGTACTTC.

This chain connects TRBV18 to TRBJ2-1; a weak D match, TRBD1 (5 bases). Germline assignment: CDR1 KGHSH and CDR2 LQKENI. Trimming took 2 bases from V and 2 from J, leaving 7 bases between them. The CDR3 has 14 residues. CDR3: CASSPWGPYNEQFF. The CDR3, as DNA: TGTGCCAGCTCACCATGGGGCCCCTACAATGAGCAGTTCTTC. Based on the CDR3 plus reference TRBV18 and TRBJ2-1, the full variable domain is NAGVMQNPRHLVRRRGQEARLRCSPMKGHSHVYWYRQLPEEGLKFMVYLQKENIIDESGMPKERFSAEFPKEGPSILRIQQVVRGDSAAYFCASSPWGPYNEQFFGPGTRLTVL.

The CDR3 nucleotides are TGTGCCACCAGCATCGGGGACAGAGAAGAGACCCAGTACTTC. This codes for CATSIGDREETQYF. V and J are TRBV15 and TRBJ2-5; 7 bases match TRBD1. Germline-derived CDR1 and CDR2 are LNHNV and YYDKDF (reference sequence). V trimming: 4 bases; J trimming: 3 bases; junction bases outside the gene matches: 5. The CDR3 covers 14 residues.

This rearrangement joins TRBV5-6 to TRBJ1-6, with 7 bases lining up with TRBD1. Per the germline V gene, CDR1 is SGHDT and CDR2 is YYEEEE. V gave up 2 bases and J gave up 10 bases; unmatched junction bases: 9. There are 15 residues in the CDR3. As DNA, the CDR3 is TGTGCCAGCAGCTTCGCCGACAGGGTGAGATCACCCCTCCACTTT. It encodes CASSFADRVRSPLHF.

V is TRBV29-1 and J is TRBJ2-3; unclear D gene. The germline V gene has CDR1 SQVTM and CDR2 ANQGSEA. Trimming took off 0 bases at V and 5 bases at J, with 3 bases between the two ends. CDR3 length: 11 amino acids. The CDR3 sequence is CSVEELDTQYF. Here the CDR3 DNA reads TGCAGCGTTGAAGAATTAGATACGCAGTATTTT.

V usage is TRBV12-1 and J usage is TRBJ2-2. TRBV12-1 is marked as a pseudogene. The CDR3 has 14 amino acids. CDR3 sequence (DNA): TGTGCCAGCAGCCTACACCAAAGAGACGGGGAGCTGTTTTTT. Translation gives CASSLHQRDGELFF.

This clonotype was counted between two and nine times. The rearrangement joins TRBV7-9 to TRBJ2-7; TRBD1 agrees at 7 bases. The germline gives CDR1 SEHNR, CDR2 FQNEAQ (reference sequence). The CDR3 is made up of 15 amino acids. Unmatched junction bases numbered 8, after V lost 3 bases and J lost 3 bases. The DNA of the CDR3 is TGTGCCAGCAGCTTCAGTTATCGGGACAGCTACGAGCAGTACTTC. Protein product: CASSFSYRDSYEQYF. Full variable domain (outside the CDR3, taken from reference TRBV7-9 and TRBJ2-7): DTGVSQNPRHKITKRGQNVTFRCDPISEHNRLYWYRQTLGQGPEFLTYFQNEAQLEKSRLLSDRFSAERPKGSFSTLEIQRTEQGDSAMYLCASSFSYRDSYEQYFGPGTRLTVT.

The V gene is TRBV6-1, the J gene TRBJ2-1; 8 positions agree with TRBD2. V was clipped by 6 bases and J by 8 bases; unmatched bases: 9. CDR1 and CDR2 (germline): MNHNS, SASEGT. The CDR3 extends over 14 amino acids. CDR3 residues: CASRRRGVQDEQFF. CDR3 DNA sequence: TGTGCCAGCAGGCGGCGGGGGGTGCAGGATGAGCAGTTCTTC.

The V and J genes are TRBV7-8 and TRBJ2-5, with D uncertain. Per the germline V gene, CDR1 is SGHVS and CDR2 is FQNEAQ. Trimming pared 2 bases from V and 5 bases from J, leaving 9 bases between. The CDR3 loop spans 13 amino acids. The CDR3 DNA follows: TGTGCCAGCAGCTTACTTAGTCGGGAGACCCAGTACTTC. Translated: CASSLLSRETQYF.

This clonotype was recorded a few times. V usage is TRBV6-6 and J usage is TRBJ1-5; no reliable D call. V gave up 6 bases and J gave up 7 bases, with 13 bases separating them. This CDR3 is 13 amino acids long. CDR1 is MNHNY, CDR2 SVGAGI, per germline (reference sequence). The CDR3 spells CASRTGEEQPQHF. In nucleotides, the CDR3 is TGTGCCAGCAGGACGGGAGAAGAGCAGCCCCAGCATTTT.

This clonotype was detected only a few times. This rearrangement joins TRBV12-3 or TRBV12-4 to TRBJ2-3, with D possibly matching TRBD1 (5 bases). The CDR3 is 15 amino acids. Trimming pared 7 bases from V and 1 base from J, leaving 15 bases between. The DNA for the CDR3 is TGTGCCAGCACCCAAGGTGGGGCGGGCACAGATACGCAGTATTTT. It yields the protein CASTQGGAGTDTQYF.

The chain joins TRBV29-1 to TRBJ2-3; 8 bases line up with TRBD2. Germline V CDR1 and CDR2: SQVTM, ANQGSEA. The CDR3 is 15 amino acids. V lost 4 bases and J lost 2; bases outside the gene matches: 8. The CDR3 nucleotides read TGCAGCGTTGCGACTCAAGCGGGGGCCACAGATACGCAGTATTTT. Its translation is CSVATQAGATDTQYF.